Each of the 10 T cell receptor beta chains below was sequenced from the same sample in a study of cytomegalovirus exposure and HLA in healthy donors. The PCR employed 60 Vbeta primers together with 13 Jbeta primers. The method was immunoSEQ multiplex PCR; TCRdb's version includes in-frame clones alone and lacks a portion of them. The sample yields under 200,000 clones, 60% to 80% seen once. Sequencing used PBMCs. Receptor source: a woman in her twenties or thirties in good health and CMV-seronegative.

In its sample, this clone was seen a few times. The chain couples TRBV5-4 to TRBJ2-3; tentatively, D is TRBD1 (7 bases). Trimming cost V 1 base and J 6 bases, with 18 bases left between them. The CDR3 spans 16 residues. Germline values: CDR1 SGHNT, CDR2 YYREEE (reference sequence). CDR3 residues: CASSLFRRGQADTQYF. CDR3 nucleotides: TGTGCCAGCAGCTTGTTTAGGAGGGGGCAGGCTGATACGCAGTATTTT.

The chain is built from TRBV5-8 and TRBJ1-2, with a weak D call TRBD1 (5 bases). The V gene lost 1 base and the J gene lost 5 bases, with 15 bases spanning the gap. From germline, CDR1 is SGHTS and CDR2 YDEGEE. The CDR3 totals 15 residues. CDR3 amino acids: CASSLRLARGYGYTF. The CDR3 region has the DNA TGTGCCAGCAGCTTGAGGCTCGCAAGGGGATATGGCTACACCTTC.

As concerns this clone: Other DNA sequences in this sample translate to the same CDR3. This chain connects TRBV1 to TRBJ2-1; the table names TRBD2, a call not compared with the DNA. TRBV1 is a pseudogene locus. The CDR3 consists of 20 residues. The CDR3 region is CTSSLLGTTIHFRPYNEQFF. Written as DNA, the CDR3 is TGCACCAGCAGCCTCCTGGGGACTACCATCCACTTTAGGCCCTACAATGAGCAGTTCTTC.

V and J are TRBV12-5 and TRBJ1-1; 8 bases are shared with TRBD1. V shed 6 bases, J shed 5 bases, and the junction held 5 bases outside the gene matches. Per the germline V gene, CDR1 is LGHNT and CDR2 is FRNRAP. CDR3 length: 13 residues. This CDR3 is CASGPTGDTEAFF. The CDR3 nucleotides are TGTGCTAGTGGGCCGACAGGGGATACTGAAGCTTTCTTT.

The V gene is TRBV5-4, the J gene TRBJ2-7; 10 bases are a match to TRBD1. The CDR3 runs to 15 residues. CDR1 and CDR2 (germline): SGHNT, YYREEE (reference sequence). J lost 4 bases, V lost 1 base, and 5 bases had no gene match. This chain's CDR3 is CASSLSGTGVYEQYF. CDR3 bases: TGTGCCAGCAGCTTGTCCGGGACAGGGGTATACGAGCAGTACTTC.

This clone was detected only a few times. The rearrangement uses TRBV5-1 and TRBJ2-3; a weak D match, TRBD2 (7 bases). V was shortened by 6 bases and J by 0 bases, with 14 bases between the two germline ends. CDR1 SGHRS and CDR2 YFSETQ come from the germline V gene. There are 15 residues in the CDR3. The DNA of the CDR3 is TGCGCCAGCACCGGGGGGCGGGGGAGCACAGATACGCAGTATTTT. Amino acid sequence: CASTGGRGSTDTQYF.

The chain links TRBV29-1 to TRBJ2-7, with TRBD1 identical over 8 bases. The CDR3 covers 14 residues. J gave up 4 bases and V 3 bases, and 8 bases lay outside the gene matches. The germline V gene has CDR1 SQVTM and CDR2 ANQGSEA. Here the CDR3 reads CSVDLDRGGYEQYF. The CDR3 coding sequence is TGCAGCGTTGACCTCGACAGGGGAGGTTACGAGCAGTACTTC.

CDR3 sequence (DNA): TGTGCCAGCAGTTCTAGGGGGGGGGAATTCTACGAGCAGTACTTC. Protein: CASSSRGGEFYEQYF. The chain is built from TRBV6-6 and TRBJ2-7; D might be TRBD2 (7 bases). Trimming left V 4 bases short and J 3 bases short, with 16 bases between. Germline V gene sequence: CDR1 MNHNY, CDR2 SVGAGI (reference sequence). CDR3 length: 15 residues.

This chain connects TRBV6-6 to TRBJ1-5, with D possibly being TRBD1 (5 bases). Germline values: CDR1 MNHNY, CDR2 SVGAGI (reference sequence). V was clipped by 4 bases and J by 7 bases, with 8 bases between them. The length of the CDR3 is 12 residues. For the CDR3, the DNA is TGTGCCAGCAGTTCAGGGCAGCAGCCCCAGCATTTT. It is translated as CASSSGQQPQHF.

This chain uses TRBV7-9 with TRBJ2-1, with D tentatively TRBD2 (6 bases). There are 14 residues in the CDR3. V lost 11 bases, J lost 1 base, and 15 bases lay in between. Germline loops: CDR1 SEHNR, CDR2 FQNEAQ (reference sequence). The CDR3 sequence: CAVSTGDSYNEQFF. In DNA form, the CDR3 reads TGTGCCGTTTCCACGGGGGATTCCTACAATGAGCAGTTCTTC.